This TCR beta chain was captured in a study of human T cells and chemical hapten exposure. Time point specified: pre-sensitization, week 0. Sample treatment: therapeutic diphenylcyclopropenone sensitization with weekly scalp DPC. TCRdb re-called the RACE reads with MiXCR, one entry per CDR3 protein. The sample has roughly 100,000 distinct CDR3 sequences, 10% to 14% seen once. The sample was whole blood, taken in connection with sensitization to the hapten diphenylcyclopropenone (DPC). The TCR comes from a woman in her fifties or sixties with alopecia areata. Some clones in this sample may be carry-over from other donors' samples.

In DNA form, the CDR3 reads TGTGCCAGCAGCCGGGGACAGGGGGATCAGCCCCAGCATTTT. This encodes CASSRGQGDQPQHF. The chain joins TRBV7-2 to TRBJ1-5; 11 bases fit TRBD1. Per germline, CDR1 SGHTA and CDR2 FQGNSA. The CDR3 has 14 amino acids. With V trimmed by 5 bases and J by 5 bases, 2 bases remained unmatched.